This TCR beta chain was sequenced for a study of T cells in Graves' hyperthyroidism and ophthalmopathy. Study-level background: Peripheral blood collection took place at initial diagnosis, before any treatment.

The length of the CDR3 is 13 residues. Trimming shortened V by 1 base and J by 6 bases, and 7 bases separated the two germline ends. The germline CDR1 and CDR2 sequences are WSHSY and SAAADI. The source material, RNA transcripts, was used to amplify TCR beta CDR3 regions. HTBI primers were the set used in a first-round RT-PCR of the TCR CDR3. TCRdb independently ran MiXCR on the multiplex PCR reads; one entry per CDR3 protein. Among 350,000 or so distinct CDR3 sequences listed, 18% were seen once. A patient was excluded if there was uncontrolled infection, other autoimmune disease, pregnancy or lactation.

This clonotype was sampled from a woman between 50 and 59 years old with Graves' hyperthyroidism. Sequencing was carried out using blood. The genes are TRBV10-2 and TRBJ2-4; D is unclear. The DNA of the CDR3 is TGCGCCAGCAGTGAGTTCTCCCGAAACATTCAGTACTTC. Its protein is CASSEFSRNIQYF.